Shown below are 24 T cell receptor beta chains from a single sample sequenced in a study of CD4 and CD8 cells across lung adenocarcinoma regions. Using its own MiXCR run on the PCR reads, TCRdb lists one record per CDR3 protein. The sample has tens of thousands of distinct CDR3 sequences, around 52% seen once. The material sequenced was CD4+ T cells from the center of a lung tumor. Receptor source: a male donor with lung adenocarcinoma. The CD4 and CD8 labels of this study may be unreliable.

The chain carries TRBV6-1 and TRBJ1-6; 8 nucleotides agree with TRBD1. Germline loops: CDR1 MNHNS, CDR2 SASEGT. This CDR3 region has 14 residues. Germline trimming cut 2 bases from V and 9 bases from J; bases unmatched to any gene: 3. CDR3 bases: TGTGCCAGCAGTGAACAGGGGGCTGGTTCACCCCTCCACTTT. This encodes CASSEQGAGSPLHF.

V usage is TRBV10-1 and J usage is TRBJ2-2; TRBD2 agrees at 9 bases. The trim removed 4 bases at V and 16 bases at J, leaving 16 bases unmatched. From germline, CDR1 is WNHNN and CDR2 SYGVQD (reference sequence). The CDR3 runs 15 residues. The CDR3 DNA follows: TGCGCCAGCAGTGCTAGCGGGGTGAACACAGGTGCGCAGTTTTTT. Its protein is CASSASGVNTGAQFF.

This clonotype was seen a single time. Because the CDR3 is missing its conserved closing phenylalanine or tryptophan, this is likely a read error. The rearrangement joins TRBV27 to TRBJ2-5; D gene uncertain. Matching the DNA end better, TRBJ2-1 makes the J call doubtful. The CDR3 extends over 14 amino acids. Germline values: CDR1 MNHEY, CDR2 SMNVEV (reference sequence). Here the CDR3 reads CASMPTPPRATQFS. The DNA of the CDR3 is TGTGCCAGCATGCCGACGCCCCCTAGAGCGACCCAGTTCTCG.

Remarks on this clonotype: The junction differs from germline at one of its ends, possibly a read error. The chain links TRBV10-1 to TRBJ2-5; TRBD1 or TRBD2 may be the D gene (6 bases each). This CDR3 is built from 14 residues. Germline V gene data show CDR1 as WNHNN and CDR2 as SYGVQD (reference sequence). The CDR3 here is CAGSGGRDLETQYF. CDR3 coding DNA: TGCGCGGGCTCCGGGGGCCGGGACCTAGAGACGCAGTACTTC.

This chain joins TRBV6-1 and TRBJ2-2; weak D call: TRBD1 (6 bases). CDR3 length: 15 amino acids. Germline CDR1 reads MNHNS; CDR2 reads SASEGT. In DNA, the CDR3 is TGTGTCAGGGGCCTCCAGGCTGGAATTACCGGGGAGCTGTTTTTT. It is translated as CVRGLQAGITGELFF.

This clonotype has a handful of counts. The chain combines TRBV6-1 with TRBJ2-3; D may be TRBD2 (5 bases). CDR1 and CDR2 from the germline V gene are MNHNS and SASEGT. Trimming took 11 bases from V and 9 from J, leaving 27 bases between them. This CDR3 spans 15 amino acids. The CDR3 DNA reads TGTGCCCGCGGCCTCCAGTCCGGGATTACCGAGACGCAGTATTTT. Encoded protein: CARGLQSGITETQYF.

V usage is TRBV7-2 and J usage is TRBJ2-4, with 7 bases aligning to TRBD1. The CDR3 consists of 16 residues. The germline CDR1 and CDR2 sequences are SGHTA and FQGNSA. With 6 bases clipped from V and 13 bases from J, the junction kept 21 bases outside the gene matches. The CDR3 protein is CASRGVGGGPQDTQYF. In DNA, the CDR3 is TGTGCCAGCAGGGGCGTAGGGGGCGGGCCGCAAGACACCCAGTACTTC.

There are a few counts of this clonotype. The rearrangement links TRBV4-1 to TRBJ2-3; 7 nucleotides line up with TRBD2. Germline CDR1 MGHRA, CDR2 YSYEKL. V lost 8 bases and J lost 6; bases outside the gene matches: 14. The CDR3 runs to 15 residues. The CDR3 coding sequence is TGCGCCAGCGGCACGGCGGGAGCGGGTGGGGATACGCAGTATTTT. Its protein is CASGTAGAGGDTQYF.

V usage is TRBV6-5 and J usage is TRBJ2-2, with D hard to call. This CDR3 comprises 15 residues. In germline, CDR1 is MNHEY, CDR2 SVGAGI. The V end lost 9 bases, the J end lost 12 bases, and 26 bases lay between the germline ends. In nucleotides, the CDR3 is TGTGCCAGGAGACTCCAGTCTGGGATTACCGATAAGCTGTTTTTT. Amino acid sequence: CARRLQSGITDKLFF.

In this sample, this clonotype turned up a few times. The CDR3 loop reads CASSVEGDQIWDRRNIQYF. CDR3 bases: TGTGCCAGCAGCGTAGAAGGCGATCAGATCTGGGACAGGAGGAACATTCAGTACTTC. This chain joins TRBV9 and TRBJ2-4; the match to TRBD1 covers 8 bases. This CDR3 has 19 amino acids. The germline gives CDR1 SGDLS, CDR2 YYNGEE. The V and J ends lost 0 bases and 7 bases, in that order; junction bases with no gene match: 18.

The chain links TRBV10-3 to TRBJ2-5; 9 bases align to TRBD1. Germline CDR1 and CDR2: ENHRY and SYGVKD. J gave up 5 bases and V 10 bases, and 8 bases lay outside the gene matches. The CDR3 is 13 amino acids. The CDR3 loop is CATATGGAETQYF. The CDR3 DNA is TGTGCCACCGCTACAGGGGGCGCGGAGACCCAGTACTTC.

About this clonotype: Compared with germline, one end of the junction differs, possibly owing to a read error. V and J are TRBV6-1 and TRBJ2-1; TRBD1 might be the D (6 bases). CDR1 MNHNS and CDR2 SASEGT come from the germline V gene. This CDR3 has 15 amino acids. The CDR3 sequence: CASSEGLGAYNKQFF. In DNA, the CDR3 is TGTGCCAGCAGTGAGGGGCTGGGGGCCTACAATAAGCAGTTCTTC.

As concerns this clonotype: With a much larger clone just one base away, this may be a read error. This sequence joins TRBV5-1 and TRBJ2-1; the D gene is possibly TRBD1 (6 bases). The length of the CDR3 is 15 residues. V lost 6 bases and J lost 3, with 16 bases in between. Germline values: CDR1 SGHRS, CDR2 YFSETQ. The CDR3 DNA is TGCGCCAGCATCCAAACCCCAGGGGTCTACAATGAGCAGTTCTTC. It specifies CASIQTPGVYNEQFF.

There are a few counts of this clonotype. The chain has TRBV7-2 and TRBJ1-2, with D possibly being TRBD1 (5 bases). CDR3 length: 15 amino acids. Trimming pared 1 base from V and 4 bases from J, leaving 13 bases between. CDR1 and CDR2 from the germline V gene are SGHTA and FQGNSA. CDR3 DNA: TGTGCCAGCAGCTTAGTATGGGACCCTATCTATGGCTACACCTTC. This translates into CASSLVWDPIYGYTF.

Turning to this clonotype: The junction departs from germline at one end; a sequencing error may be responsible. The chain has TRBV12-3 or TRBV12-4 and TRBJ2-3; TRBD2 might be the D (6 bases). The CDR3 loop spans 16 amino acids. The CDR3 DNA reads TGTGCCAGCGCGGGAACCGGCGGCCGTAGCACAGAGACCCAGTACTTT. Protein: CASAGTGGRSTETQYF.

V gene TRBV5-1 combines with J gene TRBJ2-1, with 7 nucleotides matching TRBD2. Germline V CDR1 and CDR2: SGHRS, YFSETQ. After removal of 3 bases from V and 2 bases from J, the junction contained 8 bases not matched to a gene. CDR3 size: 16 residues. CDR3 nucleotides: TGCGCCAGCAGCTCAAGCCGACTAGCCGCCTACAATGAGCAGTTCTTC. It codes for CASSSSRLAAYNEQFF.

The chain links TRBV6-1 to TRBJ2-3, with 11 bases identical to TRBD2. The trim removed 5 bases at V and 5 bases at J, leaving 6 bases unmatched. This CDR3 has 15 amino acids. Germline V gene lookup returns CDR1 MNHNS and CDR2 SASEGT. The CDR3 spells CASSPLAGGRDTQYF. The CDR3 region has the DNA TGTGCCAGCAGTCCGCTAGCGGGAGGACGAGATACGCAGTATTTT.

The rearrangement uses TRBV7-2 and TRBJ2-3, with a tentative D call TRBD2 (5 bases). Germline CDR1 and CDR2: SGHTA and FQGNSA. The CDR3 consists of 15 residues. V lost 1 base and J lost 6, with 14 bases in between. The CDR3 loop is CASSLGSAARDTQYF. CDR3 nucleotide sequence: TGTGCCAGCAGCTTAGGCTCAGCGGCAAGGGATACGCAGTATTTT.

The chain employs TRBV7-2 and TRBJ2-1, with D perhaps matching TRBD1 (5 bases). The CDR3 is 15 residues long. The V end lost 6 bases, the J end lost 9 bases, and 21 bases lay between the germline ends. The germline V gene has CDR1 SGHTA and CDR2 FQGNSA. The CDR3 loop reads CASRRGGQGIGEQFF. The CDR3 DNA reads TGTGCCAGCAGGCGAGGTGGGCAGGGCATAGGTGAGCAGTTCTTC.

The CDR3 reads CSAPSQRGDYNEQFF. The DNA for the CDR3 is TGCAGTGCCCCATCCCAGCGGGGGGACTACAATGAGCAGTTCTTC. V gene TRBV20-1 combines with J gene TRBJ2-1; 9 bases align to TRBD2. With 6 bases clipped from V and 3 bases from J, the junction kept 9 bases outside the gene matches. This CDR3 contains 15 residues. The germline V gene encodes CDR1 DFQATT and CDR2 SNEGSKA (reference sequence).

This clonotype has only a few counts. The chain recombines TRBV15 with TRBJ2-3, with TRBD1 as a possible D gene (5 bases). Trimming stripped 4 bases from V and 0 bases from J, with 11 bases between. The CDR3 extends over 15 amino acids. Germline V CDR1 and CDR2: LNHNV, YYDKDF (reference sequence). The CDR3 bases are TGTGCCACCAGCACCGACAGTTCGAGCACAGATACGCAGTATTTT. Translated: CATSTDSSSTDTQYF.

V is TRBV10-3 and J is TRBJ2-3; no reliable D call. Germline V CDR1 and CDR2: ENHRY, SYGVKD. The CDR3 length is 15 residues. CDR3 coding DNA: TGTGTCCTGAGACTCCAGTCTGTGAGTCCAGGTAAGCAGTATTTT. Translating it yields CVLRLQSVSPGKQYF.

This clonotype is classed as medium-sized. The chain's CDR3 is CASSEARGVGETQYF. The CDR3 DNA reads as TGTGCCAGCAGTGAAGCGCGAGGGGTCGGAGAGACCCAGTACTTC. V gene TRBV6-1 combines with J gene TRBJ2-5; the D call may be TRBD1 or TRBD2 (5 bases each). Germline V gene sequence: CDR1 MNHNS, CDR2 SASEGT. This CDR3 contains 15 residues. V was shortened by 0 bases and J by 4 bases, with 12 bases between the two germline ends.

By sample fraction, this clonotype is medium-sized (0.01 to 0.1%). The rearrangement joins TRBV4-1 to TRBJ2-3; possibly TRBD2 for D (5 bases). From germline, CDR1 is MGHRA and CDR2 YSYEKL. V lost 0 bases and J 1 base, leaving 17 bases between the germline ends. The CDR3 runs 18 residues. CDR3 nucleotide sequence: TGCGCCAGCAGCCAAGAACTGGTGGGGAGTAGCGGCACAGATACGCAGTATTTT. This codes for CASSQELVGSSGTDTQYF.